This T cell receptor beta chain was captured by sequencing in a study of OX40 agonist ivuxolimab in advanced cancers. Regarding the research as a whole: Ivuxolimab was a fully human IgG2 agonistic monoclonal antibody targeting the costimulatory receptor OX40 (CD134). Three dose-escalation patients achieved partial responses, one with hepatocellular carcinoma and two with cutaneous melanoma. The paper covers the monotherapy dose-escalation part of the phase I ivuxolimab trial, which included N of about 56 patients. Of the roughly 51 dose-escalation patients, hepatocellular carcinoma was present in around 20, melanoma in some 15, renal cell carcinoma in 9 and head and neck cancer in 9. Intravenous ivuxolimab was administered to patients every 2 weeks at six dose levels: 0.01, 0.1, 0.3, 1.5, 3 and 10 mg/kg. Prior anti-PD-1, anti-PD-L1 or anti-CTLA-4 therapy was permitted, and checkpoint inhibitors had been received by less than 45% of dose-escalation patients. Peripheral TCRbeta sequencing aimed to test whether ivuxolimab altered TCR sequence diversity and caused clonal T-cell expansion. A male proportion of roughly 80% and a mean age of approximately 55 years, ranging from roughly 23 to 80, were recorded for the dose-escalation cohort. Study-wide findings and limitations: Clonal expansion of both CD4+ and CD8+ blood T cells was observed from baseline to week 6 at doses 0.1 to 3.0 mg/kg. In partial responders in the 0.1-3.0 mg/kg groups, normalized peripheral clonal expansion was found to be among the lowest, especially among CD8+ T cells. Low levels of normalized T-cell clonal expansion were also shown by some nonresponding patients. The antigen specificity of the clonally expanded peripheral T cells was not determined. After ivuxolimab, CD8+ T cells had more expanded clones than CD4+ T cells on average.

V and J are truncated by 9 bases and 0 bases respectively, leaving an intervening sequence of 21 bases. Reading the germline V gene gives CDR1 KGHSH and CDR2 LQKENI. Its CDR3 holds 18 amino acids, cysteine through phenylalanine. CDR3 DNA only is kept here, 54 bases in frame from base 1. Patients with autoimmune disease history or receiving systemic immunosuppression were excluded from the trial. Peripheral blood for TCR sequencing was collected from all dose cohorts at baseline, on cycle 4 day 1, and on cycle 7 day 1. Samples were obtained from an open-label, multicenter, first-in-human phase I dose-escalation trial of ivuxolimab. Adults with locally advanced or metastatic melanoma, renal cell, hepatocellular, or head and neck squamous cell carcinoma were enrolled in the trial. Before TCR sequencing, CD4+ T cells and CD8+ T cells from peripheral blood were sorted into separate populations. In the case of this clone: Its recognized antigen is unknown. No base-level quality is on record; no much larger clone is a single base apart.

Genomic DNA was extracted from sorted cells for sequencing of the TCRbeta CDR3 region. The immunoSEQ Assay was used to sequence the TCRbeta CDR3 regions. TCRdb carries this immuneACCESS record with in-frame sequences only. Its versions omit some clonotypes, under half of them owing to an unresolved V gene in the studies checked, with the rest unexplained. The sample table holds tens of thousands of clones, of which around 84% were seen once. The leading ten clones occupy around 1.1% of the sample. This specimen was CD4+ or CD8+ T cells sorted from blood, taken in a trial of the OX40 agonist ivuxolimab. This clonotype was sampled from an adult with an advanced solid tumor such as melanoma, head and neck, liver or kidney cancer. The receptor chain draws on TRBV18 and TRBJ2-6; D gene: possibly TRBD2, on 6 matching bases. The DNA reads as follows: TGTGCCAGTTTCACCGAGAAGGGGAGGAGCTCTGGGGCCAACGTCCTGACTTTC. Translated, it gives CASFTEKGRSSGANVLTF.